This TCR beta chain was captured in a study of beta chain features in type 1 diabetes. Expressed TCRB transcripts were sequenced because the isolated RNA had all been reverse transcribed beforehand. Method: immunoSEQ multiplex PCR; TCRdb's copy keeps in-frame clones and lacks some. The table lists 970,000 or so clones, about 17% of them singletons. This clone was recorded a few times. What was sequenced was naive CD4+ T cells from blood. The clonotype comes from a woman between 18 and 29 years old in good health.

The DNA of the CDR3 is TGTGCCAGCAGCCAGCACCCCTACCCTGGAGGGGACTATGGCTACACCTTC. Translated, it gives CASSQHPYPGGDYGYTF. The V call is TRBV7-9, the J call TRBJ1-2; TRBD1 is a possible D gene (5 bases). The ends were cut back, 5 bases at V and 3 bases at J, with 22 bases in the middle. The CDR3 consists of 17 residues. CDR1 and CDR2 from the germline V gene are SEHNR and FQNEAQ (reference sequence). Drawing the rest from reference TRBV7-9 and TRBJ1-2, the complete variable domain is DTGVSQNPRHKITKRGQNVTFRCDPISEHNRLYWYRQTLGQGPEFLTYFQNEAQLEKSRLLSDRFSAERPKGSFSTLEIQRTEQGDSAMYLCASSQHPYPGGDYGYTFGSGTRLTVV.